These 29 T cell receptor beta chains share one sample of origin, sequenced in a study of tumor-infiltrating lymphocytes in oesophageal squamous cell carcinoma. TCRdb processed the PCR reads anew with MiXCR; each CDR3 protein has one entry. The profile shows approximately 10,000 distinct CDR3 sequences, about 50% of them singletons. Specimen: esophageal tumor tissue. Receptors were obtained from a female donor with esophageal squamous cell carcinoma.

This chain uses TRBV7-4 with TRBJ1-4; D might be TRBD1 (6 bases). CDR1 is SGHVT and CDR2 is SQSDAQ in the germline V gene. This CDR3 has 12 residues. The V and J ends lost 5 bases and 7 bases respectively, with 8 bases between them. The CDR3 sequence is CASSKGGEKLFF. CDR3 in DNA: TGTGCCAGCAGCAAAGGGGGTGAAAAACTGTTTTTT.

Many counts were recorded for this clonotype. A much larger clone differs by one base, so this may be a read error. Here the CDR3 reads CASSEYNEQYF. Written as DNA, the CDR3 is TGTGCCAGCAGCGAATACAATGAGCAGTACTTC. The chain couples TRBV12-3 or TRBV12-4 to TRBJ2-5, with D hard to call. The length of the CDR3 is 11 residues. Between the trimmed V and J ends, which lost 6 bases and 11 bases, there was a span of 13 bases.

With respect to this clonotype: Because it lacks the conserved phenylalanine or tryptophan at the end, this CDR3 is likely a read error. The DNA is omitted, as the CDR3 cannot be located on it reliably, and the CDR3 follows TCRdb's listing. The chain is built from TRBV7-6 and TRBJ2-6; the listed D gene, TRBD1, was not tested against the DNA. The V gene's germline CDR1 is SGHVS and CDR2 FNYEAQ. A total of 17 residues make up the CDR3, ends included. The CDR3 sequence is CASSGRQGRYNEQFFGA.

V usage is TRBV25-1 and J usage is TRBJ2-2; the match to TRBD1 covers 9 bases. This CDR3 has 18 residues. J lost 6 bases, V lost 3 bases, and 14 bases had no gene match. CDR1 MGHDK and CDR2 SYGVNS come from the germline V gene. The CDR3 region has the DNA TGTGCCAGCAGTGACCCCTACCGGGACAGGGAAGACGCCGGGGAGCTGTTTTTT. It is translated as CASSDPYRDREDAGELFF.

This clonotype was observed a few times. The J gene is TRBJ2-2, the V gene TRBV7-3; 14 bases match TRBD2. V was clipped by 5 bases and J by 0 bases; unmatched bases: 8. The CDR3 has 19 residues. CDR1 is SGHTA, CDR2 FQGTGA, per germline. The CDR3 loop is CASSPGLAGAHPNTGELFF. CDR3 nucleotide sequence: TGTGCCAGCAGCCCGGGACTAGCGGGGGCCCACCCGAACACCGGGGAGCTGTTTTTT.

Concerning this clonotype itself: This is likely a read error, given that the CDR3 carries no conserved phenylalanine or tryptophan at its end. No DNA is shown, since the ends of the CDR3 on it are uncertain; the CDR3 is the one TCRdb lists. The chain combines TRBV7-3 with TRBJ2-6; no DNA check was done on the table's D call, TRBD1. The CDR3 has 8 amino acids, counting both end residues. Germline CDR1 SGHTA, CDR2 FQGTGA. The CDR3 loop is CASSLMGQ.

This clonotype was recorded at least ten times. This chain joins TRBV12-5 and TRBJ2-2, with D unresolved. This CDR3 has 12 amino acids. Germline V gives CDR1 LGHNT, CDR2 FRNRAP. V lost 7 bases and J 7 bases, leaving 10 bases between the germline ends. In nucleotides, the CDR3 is TGTGCTAGTGCCCCGGGTAGCGGGGAGCTGTTTTTT. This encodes CASAPGSGELFF.

CDR3 loop: CASSPILEGTEAFF. CDR3 coding DNA: TGTGCCAGCAGCCCAATTTTGGAAGGGACTGAAGCTTTCTTT. The genes are TRBV27 and TRBJ1-1; no clear D. The CDR3 is made up of 14 amino acids. Between the trimmed V and J ends, which lost 6 bases and 5 bases, there was a span of 16 bases. Germline V CDR1 and CDR2: MNHEY, SMNVEV (reference sequence).

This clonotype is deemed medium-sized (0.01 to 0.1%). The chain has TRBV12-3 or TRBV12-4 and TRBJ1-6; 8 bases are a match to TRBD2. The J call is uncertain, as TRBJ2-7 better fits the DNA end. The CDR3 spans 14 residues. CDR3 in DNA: TGTGCCAGCAGGTACGGGGGGGCCTCCTACGAGCAGTACTTC. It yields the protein CASRYGGASYEQYF.

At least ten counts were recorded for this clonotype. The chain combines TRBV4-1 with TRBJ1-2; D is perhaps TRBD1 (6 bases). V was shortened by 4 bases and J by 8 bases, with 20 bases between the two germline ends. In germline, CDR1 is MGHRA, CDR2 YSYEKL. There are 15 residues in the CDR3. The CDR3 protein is CASSLGQTPLRGYTF. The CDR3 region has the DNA TGCGCCAGCAGCCTCGGACAGACACCTCTCAGGGGCTACACCTTC.

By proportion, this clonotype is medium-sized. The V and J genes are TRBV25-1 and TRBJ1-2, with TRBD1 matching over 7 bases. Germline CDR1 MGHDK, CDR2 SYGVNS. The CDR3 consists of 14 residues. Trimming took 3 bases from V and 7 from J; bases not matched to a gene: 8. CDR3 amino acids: CASSDWTGTFGYTF. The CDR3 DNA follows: TGTGCCAGCAGTGATTGGACAGGAACCTTTGGCTACACCTTC.

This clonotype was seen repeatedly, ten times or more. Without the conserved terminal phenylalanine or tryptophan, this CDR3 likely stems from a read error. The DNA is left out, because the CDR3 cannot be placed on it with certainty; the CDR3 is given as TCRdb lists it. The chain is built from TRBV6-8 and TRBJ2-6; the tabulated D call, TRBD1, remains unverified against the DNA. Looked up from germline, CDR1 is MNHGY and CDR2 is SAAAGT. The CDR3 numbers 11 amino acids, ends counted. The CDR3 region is CWGNGIRDQDM.

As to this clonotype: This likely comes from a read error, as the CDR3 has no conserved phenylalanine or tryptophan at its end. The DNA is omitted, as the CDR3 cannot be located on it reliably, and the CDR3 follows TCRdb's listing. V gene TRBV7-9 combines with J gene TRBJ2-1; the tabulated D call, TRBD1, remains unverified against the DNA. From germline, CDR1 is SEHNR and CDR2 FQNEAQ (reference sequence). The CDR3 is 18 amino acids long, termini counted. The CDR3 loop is CASSLGGLAGARGYTFGS.

This chain's CDR3 is CATGGSGTTYEQYF. CDR3 sequence (DNA): TGTGCCACGGGGGGGTCCGGGACTACCTACGAGCAGTACTTC. The gene calls are TRBV10-3 and TRBJ2-5; 8 nucleotides agree with TRBD2. The better agreement between TRBJ2-7 and the DNA end casts doubt on the J call. This CDR3 spans 14 amino acids. In germline, CDR1 is ENHRY, CDR2 SYGVKD.

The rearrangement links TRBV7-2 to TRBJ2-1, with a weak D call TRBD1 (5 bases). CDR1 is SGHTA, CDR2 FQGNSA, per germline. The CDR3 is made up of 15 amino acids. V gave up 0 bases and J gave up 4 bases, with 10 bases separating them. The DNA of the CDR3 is TGTGCCAGCAGCTTAGCTCAGGGTTGGTACAATGAGCAGTTCTTC. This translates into CASSLAQGWYNEQFF.

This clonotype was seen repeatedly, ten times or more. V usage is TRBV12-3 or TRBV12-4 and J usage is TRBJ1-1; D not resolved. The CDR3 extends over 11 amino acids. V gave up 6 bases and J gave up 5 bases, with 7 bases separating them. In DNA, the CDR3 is TGTGCCAGCAGGGCGGGAACTGAAGCTTTCTTT. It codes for CASRAGTEAFF.

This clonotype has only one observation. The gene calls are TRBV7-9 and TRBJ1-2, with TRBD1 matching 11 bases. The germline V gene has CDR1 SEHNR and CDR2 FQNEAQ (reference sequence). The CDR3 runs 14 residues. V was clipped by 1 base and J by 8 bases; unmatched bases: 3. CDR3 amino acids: CASSLVGTGGGYTF. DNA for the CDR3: TGTGCCAGCAGCTTAGTCGGGACAGGGGGAGGCTACACCTTC.

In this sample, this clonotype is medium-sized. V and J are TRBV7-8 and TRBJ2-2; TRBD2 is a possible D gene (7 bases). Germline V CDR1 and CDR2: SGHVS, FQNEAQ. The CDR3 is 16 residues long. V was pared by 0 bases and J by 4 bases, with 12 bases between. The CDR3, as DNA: TGTGCCAGCAGCTTAGCGGGGGGGCCTCTCACCGGGGAGCTGTTTTTT. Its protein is CASSLAGGPLTGELFF.

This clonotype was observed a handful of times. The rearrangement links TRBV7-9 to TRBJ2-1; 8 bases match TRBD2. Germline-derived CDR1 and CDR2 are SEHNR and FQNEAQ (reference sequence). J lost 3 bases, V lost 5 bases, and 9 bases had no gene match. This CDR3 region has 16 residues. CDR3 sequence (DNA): TGTGCCAGCAGCCAGATCGGCGGGGGGTTCTACAATGAGCAGTTCTTC. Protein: CASSQIGGGFYNEQFF.

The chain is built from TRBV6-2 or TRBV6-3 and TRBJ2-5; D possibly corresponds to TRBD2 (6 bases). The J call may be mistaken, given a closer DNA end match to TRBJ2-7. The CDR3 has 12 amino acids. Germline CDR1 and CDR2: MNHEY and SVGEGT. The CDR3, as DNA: TGTGCCAGCAGTCCTCGGGGGATCGAGCAGTACTTC. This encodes CASSPRGIEQYF.

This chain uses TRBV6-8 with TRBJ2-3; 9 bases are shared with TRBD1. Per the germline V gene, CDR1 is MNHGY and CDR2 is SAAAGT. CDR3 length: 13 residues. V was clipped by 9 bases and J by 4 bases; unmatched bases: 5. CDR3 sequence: CASKQGASDTQYF. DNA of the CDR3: TGTGCCAGTAAACAGGGGGCATCAGATACGCAGTATTTT.

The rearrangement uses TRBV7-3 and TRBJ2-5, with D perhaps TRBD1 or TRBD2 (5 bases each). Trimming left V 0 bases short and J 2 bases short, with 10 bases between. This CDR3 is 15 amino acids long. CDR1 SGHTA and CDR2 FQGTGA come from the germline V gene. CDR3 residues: CASSLTGTPQETQYF. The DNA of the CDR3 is TGTGCCAGCAGCTTAACCGGGACGCCACAAGAGACCCAGTACTTC.

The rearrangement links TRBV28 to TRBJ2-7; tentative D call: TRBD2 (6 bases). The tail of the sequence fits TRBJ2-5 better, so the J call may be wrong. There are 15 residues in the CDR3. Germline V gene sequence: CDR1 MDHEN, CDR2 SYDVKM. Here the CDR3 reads CASSLSRGTKKTQYF. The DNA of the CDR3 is TGTGCCAGCAGTTTATCTCGCGGGACCAAGAAGACCCAGTACTTC.

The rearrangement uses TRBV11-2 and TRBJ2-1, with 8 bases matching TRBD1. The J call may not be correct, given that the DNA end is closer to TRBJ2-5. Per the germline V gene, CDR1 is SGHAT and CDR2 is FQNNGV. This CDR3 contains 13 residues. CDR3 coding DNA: TGTGCCAGCTCCAGGGGGCGCGGAGAGACCCAGTACTTC. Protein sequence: CASSRGRGETQYF.

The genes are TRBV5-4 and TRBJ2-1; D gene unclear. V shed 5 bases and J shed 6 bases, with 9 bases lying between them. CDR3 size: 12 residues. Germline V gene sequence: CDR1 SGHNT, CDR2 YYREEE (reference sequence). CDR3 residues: CASSHPGNEQFF. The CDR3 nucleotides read TGTGCCAGCAGTCACCCTGGCAATGAGCAGTTCTTC.

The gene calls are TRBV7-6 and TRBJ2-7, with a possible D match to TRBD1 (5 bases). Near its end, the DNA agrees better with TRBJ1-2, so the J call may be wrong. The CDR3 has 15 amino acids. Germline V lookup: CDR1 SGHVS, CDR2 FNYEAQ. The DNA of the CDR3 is TGTGCCAGCAGGGCCGGGGACGGTCCTAACTATGGCTACACCTTC. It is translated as CASRAGDGPNYGYTF.

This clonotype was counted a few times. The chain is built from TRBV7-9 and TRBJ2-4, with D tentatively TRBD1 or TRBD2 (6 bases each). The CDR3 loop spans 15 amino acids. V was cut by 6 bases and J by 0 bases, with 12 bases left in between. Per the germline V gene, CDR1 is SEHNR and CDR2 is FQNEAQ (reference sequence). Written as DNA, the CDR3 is TGTGCCAGCAGGGAAGGGGGGTTAGCCAAAAACATTCAGTACTTC. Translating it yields CASREGGLAKNIQYF.

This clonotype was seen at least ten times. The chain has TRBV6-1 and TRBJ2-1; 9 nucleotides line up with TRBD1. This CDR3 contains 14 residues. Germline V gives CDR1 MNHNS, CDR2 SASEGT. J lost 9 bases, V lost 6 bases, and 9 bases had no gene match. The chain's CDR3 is CASRLTGGVGEQFF. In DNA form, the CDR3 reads TGTGCCAGCAGACTGACAGGGGGGGTGGGTGAGCAGTTCTTC.

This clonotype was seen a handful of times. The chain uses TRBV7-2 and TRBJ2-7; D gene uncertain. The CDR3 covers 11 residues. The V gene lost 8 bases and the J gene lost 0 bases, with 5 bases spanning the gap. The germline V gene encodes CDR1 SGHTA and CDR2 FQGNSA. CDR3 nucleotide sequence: TGTGCCAGCCAGGACTCCTACGAGCAGTACTTC. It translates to CASQDSYEQYF. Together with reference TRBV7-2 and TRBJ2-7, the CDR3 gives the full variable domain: GAGVSQSPSNKVTEKGKDVELRCDPISGHTALYWYRQSLGQGLEFLIYFQGNSAPDKSGLPSDRFSAERTGGSVSTLTIQRTQQEDSAVYLCASQDSYEQYFGPGTRLTVT.